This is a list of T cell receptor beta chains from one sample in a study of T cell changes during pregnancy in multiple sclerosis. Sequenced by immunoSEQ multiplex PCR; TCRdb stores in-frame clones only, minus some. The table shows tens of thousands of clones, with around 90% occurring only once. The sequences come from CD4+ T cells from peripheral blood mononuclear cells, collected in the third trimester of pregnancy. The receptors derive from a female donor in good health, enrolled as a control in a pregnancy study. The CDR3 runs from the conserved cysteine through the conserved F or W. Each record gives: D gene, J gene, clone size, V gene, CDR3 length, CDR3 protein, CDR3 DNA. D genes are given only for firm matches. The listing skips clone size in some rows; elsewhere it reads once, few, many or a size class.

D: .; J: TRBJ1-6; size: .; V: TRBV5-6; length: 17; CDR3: CASSLGGTSNFNSPLHF; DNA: TGTGCCAGCAGCCTGGGGGGGACATCTAATTTTAATTCACCCCTCCACTTT
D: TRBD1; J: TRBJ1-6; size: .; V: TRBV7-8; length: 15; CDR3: CASSSLTGEGSPLHF; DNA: TGTGCCAGCAGCTCACTGACAGGGGAGGGTTCACCCCTCCACTTT
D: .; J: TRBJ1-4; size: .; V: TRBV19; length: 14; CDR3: CASSMGGWSEKLFF; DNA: TGTGCCAGTAGTATGGGGGGTTGGAGTGAAAAACTGTTTTTT
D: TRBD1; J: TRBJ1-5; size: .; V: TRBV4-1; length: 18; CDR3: CASRKWDRGQNSNQPQHF; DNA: TGCGCCAGCAGAAAATGGGACAGGGGACAGAATAGCAATCAGCCCCAGCATTTT
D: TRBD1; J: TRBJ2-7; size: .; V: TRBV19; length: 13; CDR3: CASSTGGNYEQYF; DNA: TGTGCCAGTAGTACAGGGGGCAACTACGAGCAGTACTTC
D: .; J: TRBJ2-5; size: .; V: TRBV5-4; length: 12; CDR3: CASRADQETQYF; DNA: TGTGCCAGCAGGGCAGACCAAGAGACCCAGTACTTC
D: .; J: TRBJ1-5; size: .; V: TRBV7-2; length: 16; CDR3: CASSLVSGRSNQPQHF; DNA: TGTGCCAGCAGCTTAGTGTCAGGTCGTAGCAATCAGCCCCAGCATTTT
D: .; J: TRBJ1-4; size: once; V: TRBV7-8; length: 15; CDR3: CASSDLQGAYEKLFF; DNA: TGTGCCAGCAGCGACTTACAGGGAGCGTATGAAAAACTGTTTTTT
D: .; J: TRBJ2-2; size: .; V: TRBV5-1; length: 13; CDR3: CASSLTLTGELFF; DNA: TGCGCCAGCAGCTTAACCCTAACCGGGGAGCTGTTTTTT
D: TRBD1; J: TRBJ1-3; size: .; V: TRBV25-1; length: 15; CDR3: CASSAGTGRGNTIYF; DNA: TGTGCCAGCAGTGCGGGGACAGGGCGAGGAAACACCATATATTTT
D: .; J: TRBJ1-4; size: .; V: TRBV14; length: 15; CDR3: CASSPLGRGGEKLFF; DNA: TGTGCCAGCAGCCCCCTCGGGAGGGGCGGGGAAAAACTGTTTTTT
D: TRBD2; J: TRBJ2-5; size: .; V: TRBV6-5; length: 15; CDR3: CASRGASGGQETQYF; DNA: TGTGCCAGCAGGGGAGCTAGCGGGGGGCAAGAGACCCAGTACTTC
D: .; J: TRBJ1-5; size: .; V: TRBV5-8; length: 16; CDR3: CASSPWSGGGNQPQHF; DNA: TGTGCCAGCAGCCCCTGGTCGGGAGGGGGAAATCAGCCCCAGCATTTT
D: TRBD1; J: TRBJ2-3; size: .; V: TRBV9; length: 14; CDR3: CASSVDRGQDTQYF; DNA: TGTGCCAGCAGCGTCGACAGGGGGCAAGATACGCAGTATTTT
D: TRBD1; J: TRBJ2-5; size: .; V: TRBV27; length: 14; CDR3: CASSRGQGTETQYF; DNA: TGTGCCAGCAGTAGAGGACAGGGGACGGAGACCCAGTACTTC
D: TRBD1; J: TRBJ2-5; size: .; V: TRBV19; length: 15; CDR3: CASSRSGTGGETQYF; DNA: TGTGCCAGTAGTAGATCCGGGACAGGGGGGGAGACCCAGTACTTC